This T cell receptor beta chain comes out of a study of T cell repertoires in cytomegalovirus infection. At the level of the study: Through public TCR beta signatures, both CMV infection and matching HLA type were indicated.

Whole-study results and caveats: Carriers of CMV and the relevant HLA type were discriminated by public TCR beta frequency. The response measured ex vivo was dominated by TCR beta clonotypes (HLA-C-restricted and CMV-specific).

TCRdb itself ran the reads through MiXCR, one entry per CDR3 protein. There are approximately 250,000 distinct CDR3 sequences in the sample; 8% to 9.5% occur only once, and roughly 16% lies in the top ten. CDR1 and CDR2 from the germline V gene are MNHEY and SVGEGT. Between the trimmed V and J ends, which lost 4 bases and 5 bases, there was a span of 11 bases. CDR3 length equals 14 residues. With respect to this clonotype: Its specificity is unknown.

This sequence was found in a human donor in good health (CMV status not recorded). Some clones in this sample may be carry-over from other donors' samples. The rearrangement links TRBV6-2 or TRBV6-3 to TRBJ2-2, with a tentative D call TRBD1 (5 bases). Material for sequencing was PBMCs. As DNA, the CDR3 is TGTGCCAGCAGTTTCCAGGGTTTTACCGGGGAGCTGTTTTTT. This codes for CASSFQGFTGELFF.